These 10 T cell receptor beta chains came from one sample sequenced in a study of shared clonotypes between healthy human individuals (dated by TCRdb to the early 2020s). The library was generated by the immunoSEQ multiplex PCR assay. TCRdb obtained this table from immuneACCESS and retained in-frame rearrangements with V and J assigned. These tables miss some clones; where compared with another copy, unresolved V genes account for less than half of the shortfall, and the remainder is unexplained. The sample profile shows about 2.4 million clones; approximately 90% of them were found once. Around 0.14% of the sample belongs to the ten largest clones. Source material: naive CD4+ T cells sorted from blood. What this sample's cell subset or site label stands for: CD45RA+ positively selected. Receptors were obtained from a man between 18 and 29 years old in good health.

The chain couples TRBV5-4 to TRBJ2-1; tentatively, D is TRBD2 (6 bases). Germline V gives CDR1 SGHNT, CDR2 YYREEE (reference sequence). There are 13 residues in the CDR3. Trimming took 2 bases from V and 5 from J, leaving 8 bases between them. In DNA, the CDR3 is TGTGCCAGCAGCTTCGGGAGTAACAATGAGCAGTTCTTC. It yields the protein CASSFGSNNEQFF. Full variable domain (missing parts from reference TRBV5-4 and TRBJ2-1): ETGVTQSPTHLIKTRGQQVTLRCSSQSGHNTVSWYQQALGQGPQFIFQYYREEENGRGNFPPRFSGLQFPNYSSELNVNALELDDSALYLCASSFGSNNEQFFGPGTRLTVL.

This clone was seen just once. The J gene is TRBJ1-2, the V gene TRBV18, with TRBD1 identical over 9 bases. The CDR3 runs 17 residues. In germline, CDR1 is KGHSH, CDR2 LQKENI. J lost 8 bases, V lost 6 bases, and 19 bases had no gene match. The CDR3 DNA reads as TGTGCCAGCTCGAGGACACAAGGCGGGACAGGGAGCGTCGGCTACACCTTC. It is translated as CASSRTQGGTGSVGYTF.

The chain combines TRBV6-5 with TRBJ2-7; D remains unclear. In germline, CDR1 is MNHEY, CDR2 SVGAGI. V shed 6 bases and J shed 5 bases, with 14 bases lying between them. CDR3 size: 13 residues. DNA of the CDR3: TGTGCCAGCAGCCGCCCGGCGGCCGACGAGCAGTACTTC. Amino acid sequence: CASSRPAADEQYF.

A word on this clone: Additional DNA sequences in this sample encode the identical CDR3. The chain uses TRBV13 and TRBJ2-7; 10 bases line up with TRBD1. The germline gives CDR1 PRHDT, CDR2 FYEKMQ (reference sequence). The CDR3 length is 15 residues. Trimming cost V 0 bases and J 3 bases; bases outside gene matches: 2. The CDR3: CASSLGRDRGYEQYF. The CDR3 DNA follows: TGTGCCAGCAGCTTAGGCCGGGACAGGGGCTACGAGCAGTACTTC.

The rearrangement links TRBV7-9 to TRBJ2-1; no firm D call. Per the germline V gene, CDR1 is SEHNR and CDR2 is FQNEAQ (reference sequence). V was shortened by 3 bases and J by 9 bases, with 15 bases between the two germline ends. This CDR3 has 14 residues. DNA of the CDR3: TGTGCCAGCAGCTTTATATCCGAGAGGCGTGAGCAGTTCTTC. This encodes CASSFISERREQFF. The entire variable domain, with the rest obtained from reference TRBV7-9 and TRBJ2-1, is as follows: DTGVSQNPRHKITKRGQNVTFRCDPISEHNRLYWYRQTLGQGPEFLTYFQNEAQLEKSRLLSDRFSAERPKGSFSTLEIQRTEQGDSAMYLCASSFISERREQFFGPGTRLTVL.

The gene calls are TRBV2 and TRBJ2-3, with TRBD2 matching 10 bases. This CDR3 spans 15 amino acids. The junction had 2 bases not matched to a gene; V was cut back by 2 bases and J by 3 bases. Germline V gene lookup returns CDR1 SNHLY and CDR2 FYNNEI. CDR3 nucleotide sequence: TGTGCCAGCAGTGAACCAGCGGGAGGGACAGATACGCAGTATTTT. Its protein is CASSEPAGGTDTQYF.

V usage is TRBV7-2 and J usage is TRBJ2-1; D is uncertain. With 5 bases removed from V and 6 bases from J, the gap between germline ends came to 14 bases. CDR3 length equals 14 residues. The germline gives CDR1 SGHTA, CDR2 FQGNSA. The CDR3 DNA follows: TGTGCCAGCAGCCCTACTGCAGTTATCAATGAGCAGTTCTTC. Residues: CASSPTAVINEQFF.

The rearrangement links TRBV12-5 to TRBJ1-5; D uncertain. Germline-derived CDR1 and CDR2 are LGHNT and FRNRAP. This CDR3 spans 13 amino acids. V lost 3 bases to trimming and J lost 4 bases, with 7 bases between them. CDR3 DNA sequence: TGTGCTAGTGGTTTAGATCCAAATCAGCCCCAGCATTTT. As protein: CASGLDPNQPQHF.

The chain is built from TRBV6-5 and TRBJ2-3, with D perhaps matching TRBD2 (5 bases). This CDR3 has 13 residues. V lost 8 bases to trimming and J lost 3 bases, with 12 bases between them. The germline CDR1 and CDR2 sequences are MNHEY and SVGAGI. Here the CDR3 DNA reads TGTGCCAGCTGGTCAACTAGAACAGATACGCAGTATTTT. Amino acids: CASWSTRTDTQYF.

This chain uses TRBV11-2 with TRBJ2-7; 12 bases fit TRBD1. This CDR3 has 17 residues. The trim removed 2 bases at V and 6 bases at J, leaving 11 bases unmatched. CDR1 SGHAT and CDR2 FQNNGV come from the germline V gene. In DNA form, the CDR3 reads TGTGCCAGCAGCTTATATTCCGTGGGACAGGGGGCTCGCGAGCAGTACTTC. Its protein is CASSLYSVGQGAREQYF.